The sequence of this T cell receptor beta chain was determined in a study of Ad26.COV2.S vaccination and SARS-CoV-2 variants. About the research overall: As a participant in COV1001, the donor was in the Ad26.COV2.S trial arm. Into the muscle, Ad26.COV2.S was dosed once or twice, 56 days apart.

Study-level findings and limits: Higher spike-specific TCR breadth was found in vaccine recipients than in placebo recipients. Reportedly, after vaccination the spike-specific CD8+ and CD4+ T cell responses displayed substantial breadth.

This CDR3 is 13 amino acids long. V gave up 2 bases and J gave up 9 bases, with 11 bases separating them. Germline CDR1 is MDHEN and CDR2 is SYDVKM. Regarding this clone: The antigen is undetermined.

Documented treatment: around 19 received Ad26.COV2.S at low or high dose, single or two shots; about 5 received placebo; per-sample allocation not given. The samples date from day 63 after the first vaccine or placebo injection. Assay used: immunoSEQ multiplex PCR; TCRdb lists only in-frame clones, some missing. The sample shows approximately 300,000 clones, around four fifths of them seen only once. The sequenced sample was peripheral blood, obtained in a trial of Ad26.COV2.S vaccine versus placebo. This receptor was identified in a person aged 18 to 59 who received the Ad26.COV2.S COVID-19 vaccine or a placebo. V usage is TRBV28 and J usage is TRBJ1-5; perhaps TRBD1 as D (5 bases). This CDR3 reads CASSLGHPSPQHF. The CDR3 nucleotides read TGTGCCAGCAGTTTAGGACACCCCTCGCCCCAGCATTTT.